Listed here are 20 T cell receptor beta chains from one sample, sequenced in a study of blood T cell repertoires in COVID-19. Repertoires were generated with immunoSEQ multiplex PCR, while TCRdb's copy carries only in-frame clones and drops some. The table lists tens of thousands of clones, about 90% of them singletons. The sample was peripheral blood. These receptors were taken from a human donor in a cohort sampled during active COVID-19.

The V call is TRBV3-1 (or the pseudogene TRBV3-2), the J call TRBJ2-2, with D uncertain. Germline CDR1 and CDR2: LGHDT and YNNKEL (reference sequence). This CDR3 has 11 residues. The germline V and J ends were trimmed by 11 bases and 2 bases, with 6 bases remaining between them. CDR3 bases: TGTGCCGCAGGAAACACCGGGGAGCTGTTTTTT. Translated: CAAGNTGELFF.

The V and J genes are TRBV7-2 and TRBJ2-2; maybe TRBD1 (7 bases). The CDR3 loop spans 15 amino acids. Between the trimmed V and J ends, which lost 3 bases and 6 bases, there was a span of 14 bases. The germline gives CDR1 SGHTA, CDR2 FQGNSA. The CDR3 sequence is CASSLKTGRSGELFF. The DNA for the CDR3 is TGTGCCAGCAGCTTGAAGACAGGGAGGTCCGGGGAGCTGTTTTTT.

This clone was seen only once. CDR3 region: CASSLSAVTMNTEAFF. The CDR3, as DNA: TGTGCCAGCAGCTTGAGTGCAGTTACCATGAACACTGAAGCTTTCTTT. The J gene is TRBJ1-1, the V gene TRBV5-6; unclear D gene. Trimming left V 1 base short and J 0 bases short, with 13 bases between. Germline CDR1 is SGHDT and CDR2 is YYEEEE. The CDR3 spans 16 residues.

V gene TRBV19 combines with J gene TRBJ2-3; TRBD2 agrees at 14 bases. The CDR3 contains 16 residues. Trimming at V came to 4 bases and at J to 4 bases, leaving 4 bases not matched to a gene. Germline CDR1 and CDR2: LNHDA and SQIVND (reference sequence). The CDR3 region is CASSTPTSGGADTQYF. In DNA form, the CDR3 reads TGTGCCAGTAGTACCCCGACTAGCGGGGGGGCAGATACGCAGTATTTT.

Notes on this clone: Relative to the germline gene, one junction end is altered; a read error may explain this. This rearrangement joins TRBV6-2 or TRBV6-3 to TRBJ1-1; D is perhaps TRBD1 (6 bases). The germline V gene has CDR1 MNHEY and CDR2 SVGEGT. This CDR3 comprises 11 residues. The CDR3 DNA follows: TGTGCCAGCAGTTTTCCCGGACAGCACACCTTT. It yields the protein CASSFPGQHTF.

The V gene is TRBV6-4, the J gene TRBJ2-1; the D gene is possibly TRBD2 (5 bases). The CDR3 length is 15 residues. Germline V CDR1 and CDR2: MRHNA, SNTAGT. V lost 0 bases, J lost 6 bases, and 12 bases lay in between. The CDR3 region has the DNA TGTGCCAGCAGTGACTCACCAGAGGGCCTCAATGAGCAGTTCTTC. Encoded protein: CASSDSPEGLNEQFF.

The gene calls are TRBV2 and TRBJ2-1; TRBD2 agrees at 8 bases. The germline gives CDR1 SNHLY, CDR2 FYNNEI. The ends lost 4 bases at V and 6 bases at J; junction bases unmatched: 5. The CDR3 contains 14 residues. The CDR3 sequence is CASSVRLASNEQFF. CDR3 nucleotide sequence: TGTGCCAGCAGTGTGAGACTAGCGTCCAATGAGCAGTTCTTC.

The rearrangement links TRBV5-6 to TRBJ1-5; possible D gene TRBD1, 5 bases. V lost 2 bases and J 6 bases, leaving 9 bases between the germline ends. Per germline, CDR1 SGHDT and CDR2 YYEEEE. This CDR3 contains 13 residues. CDR3 sequence (DNA): TGTGCCAGCAGCTTAGGCGGGACTCAGCCCCAGCATTTT. This encodes CASSLGGTQPQHF.

The chain has TRBV7-2 and TRBJ1-1; weak D call: TRBD1 (5 bases). The CDR3 is 16 residues long. Germline CDR1 SGHTA, CDR2 FQGNSA. V was trimmed by 0 bases and J by 4 bases, leaving 15 bases between them. In DNA form, the CDR3 reads TGTGCCAGCAGCTTAGCGTCACAGCCAAGGGGCACTGAAGCTTTCTTT. It translates to CASSLASQPRGTEAFF.

This chain links TRBV4-1 with TRBJ1-6; D is unclear. The CDR3 has 13 amino acids. V was pared by 4 bases and J by 13 bases, with 14 bases between. CDR1 MGHRA and CDR2 YSYEKL come from the germline V gene. The CDR3 coding sequence is TGCGCCAGCAGCCCCGGTGGAGCCGTGCCCCTCCACTTT. Amino acids: CASSPGGAVPLHF.

V gene TRBV2 combines with J gene TRBJ1-5, with 8 bases that match TRBD1. This CDR3 contains 15 residues. Trimming at V came to 9 bases and at J to 4 bases, leaving 11 bases not matched to a gene. The germline V gene encodes CDR1 SNHLY and CDR2 FYNNEI. Here the CDR3 DNA reads TGTGCCAGTGTAAAGGACAGGGAGGGAAATCAGCCCCAGCATTTT. Amino acids: CASVKDREGNQPQHF.

This sequence joins TRBV11-2 and TRBJ1-2; TRBD1 aligns across 9 bases. The CDR3 consists of 12 residues. The germline CDR1 and CDR2 sequences are SGHAT and FQNNGV. J was trimmed by 8 bases and V by 4 bases; bases with no gene match: 2. The CDR3 region has the DNA TGTGCCAGCAGCTGGACAGGGGACGGCTACACCTTC. It codes for CASSWTGDGYTF.

The gene calls are TRBV5-4 and TRBJ2-5, with 9 nucleotides matching TRBD2. This CDR3 has 15 residues. Germline V lookup: CDR1 SGHNT, CDR2 YYREEE (reference sequence). The J segment lost 2 bases and the V segment lost 4 bases, leaving 6 bases of the junction unmatched. The CDR3 loop is CASSPSSGGQETQYF. Here the CDR3 DNA reads TGTGCCAGCAGCCCCAGTAGCGGGGGACAAGAGACCCAGTACTTC.

The chain couples TRBV13 to TRBJ2-1; TRBD2 matches at 14 bases. V lost 6 bases, J lost 2 bases, and 6 bases stayed unmatched. CDR3 length: 17 amino acids. Germline V CDR1 and CDR2: PRHDT, FYEKMQ (reference sequence). This CDR3 is CASSPGLAGGTYNEQFF. The CDR3 DNA reads as TGTGCCAGCAGTCCTGGACTAGCGGGGGGAACCTACAATGAGCAGTTCTTC.

This sequence joins TRBV12-3 or TRBV12-4 and TRBJ1-2; D perhaps matches TRBD1 (6 bases). V was trimmed by 5 bases and J by 2 bases, leaving 9 bases between them. There are 13 residues in the CDR3. The CDR3 DNA reads TGTGCCAGCAGTCTCGACAGGAACTATGGCTACACCTTC. This sequence encodes CASSLDRNYGYTF.

The chain is built from TRBV7-6 and TRBJ1-2, with TRBD1 identical over 8 bases. Per germline, CDR1 SGHVS and CDR2 FNYEAQ. Trimming cost V 5 bases and J 1 base; bases outside gene matches: 9. This CDR3 has 16 residues. DNA for the CDR3: TGTGCCAGCAGCCCCCAGGGGGCTCTCAATAACTATGGCTACACCTTC. Protein sequence: CASSPQGALNNYGYTF.

This clone was counted many times. The gene calls are TRBV29-1 and TRBJ1-1; a possible D gene is TRBD1 (6 bases). The CDR3 spans 15 residues. Germline assignment: CDR1 SQVTM and CDR2 ANQGSEA. The V and J ends lost 5 bases and 4 bases respectively, with 20 bases between them. Here the CDR3 DNA reads TGCAGCGTTCAACGGGACAACCGTAAGGCCACTGAAGCTTTCTTT. Protein sequence: CSVQRDNRKATEAFF.

The J gene is TRBJ2-7, the V gene TRBV15; 10 bases agree with TRBD1. The CDR3 has 15 residues. Per germline, CDR1 LNHNV and CDR2 YYDKDF (reference sequence). Trimming took 0 bases from V and 2 from J; bases not matched to a gene: 1. CDR3 protein: CATSRDGTGAYEQYF. The CDR3 DNA reads TGTGCCACCAGCAGAGACGGGACAGGGGCCTACGAGCAGTACTTC.

The J gene is TRBJ1-1, the V gene TRBV5-1; 9 nucleotides match TRBD1. J was trimmed by 3 bases and V by 0 bases; bases with no gene match: 6. The CDR3 consists of 16 residues. In germline, CDR1 is SGHRS, CDR2 YFSETQ. The CDR3 loop reads CASSLGITGGYTEAFF. DNA for the CDR3: TGCGCCAGCAGCTTGGGAATCACAGGGGGCTACACTGAAGCTTTCTTT.

The chain couples TRBV9 to TRBJ2-7; possible D gene TRBD1, 6 bases. Trimming cost V 1 base and J 0 bases, with 8 bases left between them. CDR1 and CDR2 (germline): SGDLS, YYNGEE. CDR3 length: 14 residues. This chain's CDR3 is CASSVTGSSYEQYF. The CDR3 coding sequence is TGTGCCAGCAGCGTAACAGGGAGCTCCTACGAGCAGTACTTC. Looking up the rest from reference TRBV9 and TRBJ2-7 gives the full variable domain: DSGVTQTPKHLITATGQRVTLRCSPRSGDLSVYWYQQSLDQGLQFLIQYYNGEERAKGNILERFSAQQFPDLHSELNLSSLELGDSALYFCASSVTGSSYEQYFGPGTRLTVT.